The entry below describes one T cell receptor (beta chain). The source of the sample is a study of T cells in localized non-small cell lung cancer. The CDR3 consists of 15 residues. Looked up from germline, CDR1 is SGHTS and CDR2 is YDEGEE. Trimming pared 4 bases from V and 2 bases from J, leaving 13 bases between. Profiling relied on immunoSEQ multiplex PCR, and the TCRdb table lists in-frame clones only, not all of them. The sample yields tens of thousands of clones, roughly nine tenths seen once. The material was peripheral blood, obtained before any cancer treatment. The TCR was taken from a woman between 18 and 50 years old with stage III lung adenocarcinoma. The chain carries TRBV5-8 and TRBJ2-1; TRBD2 is a possible D gene (5 bases). The DNA for the CDR3 is TGTGCCAGCAGCCACTCAGTGACTACCTACAATGAGCAGTTCTTC. This sequence encodes CASSHSVTTYNEQFF. The variable domain in full, with the rest retrieved from reference TRBV5-8 and TRBJ2-1, is EAGVTQSPTHLIKTRGQQATLRCSPISGHTSVYWYQQALGLGLQFLLWYDEGEERNRGNFPPRFSGRQFPNYSSELNVNALELEDSALYLCASSHSVTTYNEQFFGPGTRLTVL.